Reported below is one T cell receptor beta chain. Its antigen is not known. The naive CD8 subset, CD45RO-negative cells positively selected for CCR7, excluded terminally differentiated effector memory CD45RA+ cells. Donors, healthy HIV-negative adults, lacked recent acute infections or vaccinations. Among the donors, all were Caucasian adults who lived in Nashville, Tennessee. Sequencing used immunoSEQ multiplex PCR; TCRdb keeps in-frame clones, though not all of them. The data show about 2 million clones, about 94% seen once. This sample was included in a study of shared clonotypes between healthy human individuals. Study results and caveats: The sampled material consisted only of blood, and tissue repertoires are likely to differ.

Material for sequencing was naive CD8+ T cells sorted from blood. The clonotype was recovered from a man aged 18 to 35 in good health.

Here the CDR3 DNA reads TGTGCCAGCAGCTTCGACAGGGCGGATGGCTACACCTTC. It specifies CASSFDRADGYTF. The chain joins TRBV13 to TRBJ1-2; 7 bases match TRBD1. Germline values: CDR1 PRHDT, CDR2 FYEKMQ (reference sequence). After removal of 3 bases from V and 6 bases from J, the junction contained 4 bases not matched to a gene. This CDR3 is built from 13 residues.